This T cell receptor (beta chain) was sequenced during a study of neoadjuvant anti-PD-1 for oral cavity cancer (dated by TCRdb to the early 2020s). Broadly, across the study: Three to four biweekly doses of nivolumab at 3 mg/kg were mostly administered to patients before curative-intent surgical resection. Patients without progression received a fourth nivolumab dose around day 43 and underwent definitive surgical resection on days 50-56. Patients with complete response, partial response or stable disease by RECIST 1.1 were defined as responders, whereas patients with progression were defined as non-responders. The parent correlative cohort had approximately twelve patients and a response rate of about 31%.

In light of the paper, this sample's time point label describes: before neoadjuvant nivolumab. Patients were newly diagnosed with stage II-IVA oral cavity squamous cell carcinoma and had received no prior systemic or radiation treatment. The cohort consisted of patients with HPV-negative, locally advanced oral cavity squamous cell carcinoma. No culture maintenance or expansion was done, as the peripheral blood mononuclear cells went straight to analysis. Samples were obtained from a longitudinal correlative study of a single-arm phase II trial of neoadjuvant nivolumab in oral cavity squamous cell carcinoma. Subject-matched pre- and post-treatment PBMCs and tumors from three responders and three non-responders underwent genomic DNA-based TCRbeta sequencing. Peripheral blood mononuclear cells were collected once before nivolumab treatment and again after treatment, at the time of surgery. The Maxwell RSC DNA from Cells kit was used to extract genomic DNA from PBMCs.

Inclusive of the bounding cysteine and phenylalanine, the CDR3 is 14 residues long. Just the 42-base CDR3 DNA is kept, in frame starting at base 1. Taken from the germline V gene, the CDR1 and CDR2 loops are MGHRA and YSYEKL. Trimming accounts for 8 bases at V and 7 bases at J, while the number of junction bases matched to no gene is 9. Results and caveats for the whole study, not just this receptor: TCR analyses included only a few patients per response group, and the authors called for larger cohorts for validation. After neoadjuvant nivolumab, non-responders showed significantly higher T cell clonality (Gini index) in PBMCs than responders did. Higher pretreatment blood TCRbeta clonality and lower post-treatment tumor TCRbeta clonality were correlated with higher pretreatment blood Treg/Th17 ratios.

For deep sequencing of PBMC libraries, mostly around 480 ng of input genomic DNA was used, and six replicates were run per sample. The immunoSEQ hsTCRbeta kit was used to prepare TCRbeta libraries according to the manufacturer's instructions. The completed libraries were mixed into a single pool at 3 nM, then sequenced with an Illumina NovaSeq 6000 S4 flow cell. On the study's bioinformatics: The immunoSEQ Analyzer handled quality control and preprocessing of the raw data. The analysis was limited to productive rearrangements, and each clonotype was defined by a unique CDR3 amino acid sequence. Repertoire clonality was estimated as the Gini-Simpson index, which was calculated using the R package tcR. Student's t test was used to compare Gini indices, while Pearson correlation assessed associations with tumor size change. TCRdb carries this immuneACCESS record with in-frame sequences only. Its versions omit some clonotypes, under half of them owing to an unresolved V gene in the studies checked, with the rest unexplained. Clonal size and the V and J genes are those of that table, whereas D and trimming came from the DNA. Counted in this sample were about 81,000 clones; less than 85% of them appeared once. Jointly, the top ten make up 2.5% to 4% of the sample.

This clone showed up just a few times. The antigen it recognizes is unknown. Base qualities were left out, and no much larger clone turns up one base away. Sequenced material: PBMCs, taken before nivolumab (anti-PD-1) treatment. The sequence was obtained from a person aged 35-79 years with oral cavity squamous cell carcinoma. This receptor chain uses TRBV4-1 and TRBJ2-1, with TRBD1 identical over 9 junction bases. The nucleotides are TGCGCCAGCTCCCCGGGACAGGGAAGAAATGAGCAGTTCTTC. Translated, this gives CASSPGQGRNEQFF.